Given below is one TCR beta chain in context. The data were taken from a study of blood T cell repertoires in COVID-19. How the authors handled the data: Reference gene primer amplification in the assay estimated nucleated cell counts. This table comes from immunoSEQ multiplex PCR, and its TCRdb copy is limited to in-frame clones, with some not included. The DNA gave D and trimming, while V, J and clone size come from that table. The table includes some 300,000 clones, approximately 85% detected once. The study recruited people aged 18 to 89 years across some 23 US areas. Resolution of symptoms, clearance, or two negative PCRs was present in recovered Cohort 3 donors. The receptor's source is a woman aged 30 to 39 who had recovered from COVID-19. The sequenced material came from PBMCs or T cells enriched from blood (not recorded which).

The DNA for the CDR3 is TGTGCCAGCAGCTTGGGGACAGACAAAGAAAAACTGTTTTTT. Protein: CASSLGTDKEKLFF. The V call is TRBV5-4, the J call TRBJ1-4, with a weak D call TRBD1 (6 bases). The CDR3 extends over 14 amino acids. Germline V gives CDR1 SGHNT, CDR2 YYREEE (reference sequence). V gave up 0 bases and J gave up 8 bases, with 11 bases separating them.